The 31 T cell receptor beta chains presented below share a single source sample, sequenced in a study of response to subunit inactivated influenza vaccine. In TCRdb, the RT-PCR reads were re-called with MiXCR into one record per CDR3 protein. The top ten clones hold about 3% of a sample with about 540,000 distinct CDR3 sequences, approximately 22% of them seen once. These data were likewise used in another study, on T cells expressing NK-cell markers. That source notes: UMI-tagged 5'RACE template switching yielded the TCR beta cDNA.

Here the sequenced sample was CD4+ T cells sorted from PBMCs, taken about 13 days after vaccination. The source is a man aged 45-65 years who received an inactivated influenza vaccine.

This clonotype was seen a few times. The chain is built from TRBV7-8 and TRBJ2-3, with 10 bases aligning to TRBD2. The trim removed 1 base at V and 3 bases at J, leaving 4 bases unmatched. This CDR3 spans 16 amino acids. CDR1 and CDR2 from the germline V gene are SGHVS and FQNEAQ. DNA of the CDR3: TGTGCCAGCAGCTTAGTTCGAGCGGGGGGGACAGATACGCAGTATTTT. This encodes CASSLVRAGGTDTQYF.

This clonotype was observed a single time. The rearrangement joins TRBV4-2 to TRBJ2-7, with 9 nucleotides matching TRBD2. Germline CDR1 reads LGHNA; CDR2 reads YNFKEQ. The CDR3 covers 14 residues. The ends lost 0 bases at V and 5 bases at J; junction bases unmatched: 2. The CDR3 sequence is CASSQDKRGDEQYF. The CDR3 coding sequence is TGTGCCAGCAGCCAAGATAAGCGGGGGGACGAGCAGTACTTC.

This clonotype was observed a handful of times. This sequence joins TRBV28 and TRBJ1-1, with D hard to call. Germline values: CDR1 MDHEN, CDR2 SYDVKM. The CDR3 runs to 14 residues. V gave up 5 bases and J gave up 1 base, with 11 bases separating them. The CDR3 nucleotides read TGTGCCAGCAGTCTCTACACAGAGAACACTGAAGCTTTCTTT. Amino acids: CASSLYTENTEAFF.

The gene calls are TRBV30 and TRBJ2-1, with 9 bases aligning to TRBD1. The CDR3 runs 17 residues. In germline, CDR1 is GTSNPN, CDR2 SVGIG (reference sequence). Germline trimming cut 4 bases from V and 6 bases from J; bases unmatched to any gene: 16. DNA for the CDR3: TGTGCCTGGACGCCCCTTTTACAGGGGGCGCAGATCAATGAGCAGTTCTTC. It specifies CAWTPLLQGAQINEQFF.

This clonotype was seen a handful of times. This chain links TRBV28 with TRBJ1-2, with D possibly TRBD1 on 5 matching bases. This CDR3 is 18 amino acids long. Germline V gene lookup returns CDR1 MDHEN and CDR2 SYDVKM. V was clipped by 6 bases and J by 4 bases, with 27 bases between them. The CDR3 reads CASRNHLKKDKESYGYTF. The CDR3 DNA sequence: TGTGCCAGCAGAAACCACCTAAAGAAGGACAAGGAGAGCTATGGCTACACCTTC.

This chain joins TRBV5-1 and TRBJ2-7; 8 bases agree with TRBD1. Germline lookup yields CDR1 SGHRS and CDR2 YFSETQ. This CDR3 is 16 amino acids long. With 0 bases clipped from V and 4 bases from J, the junction kept 9 bases outside the gene matches. The CDR3 loop reads CASSLADRTGKYEQYF. Written as DNA, the CDR3 is TGCGCCAGCAGCTTGGCCGATCGGACAGGGAAATACGAGCAGTACTTC.

This clonotype has just a few counts. The chain uses TRBV5-1 and TRBJ1-2; the match to TRBD1 covers 8 bases. CDR1 SGHRS and CDR2 YFSETQ come from the germline V gene. The V segment lost 3 bases and the J segment 2 bases; nucleotides outside the gene matches: 6. This CDR3 has 15 residues. The DNA for the CDR3 is TGCGCCAGCAGCTCCCAGGGGGCGAAGAACTATGGCTACACCTTC. Encoded protein: CASSSQGAKNYGYTF.

The table lists this clonotype with a count of one. This sequence joins TRBV3-1 and TRBJ1-1; unclear D gene. The CDR3 length is 11 residues. V was shortened by 1 base and J by 7 bases, with 4 bases between the two germline ends. Germline CDR1 is LGHDT and CDR2 is YNNKEL (reference sequence). The CDR3 here is CASSQAGEAFF. The DNA of the CDR3 is TGTGCCAGCAGCCAAGCAGGTGAAGCTTTCTTT.

This clonotype was recorded at least ten times. This rearrangement joins TRBV20-1 to TRBJ2-3, with TRBD2 matching over 12 bases. Germline CDR1 reads DFQATT; CDR2 reads SNEGSKA (reference sequence). After removal of 6 bases from V and 4 bases from J, the junction contained 8 bases not matched to a gene. This CDR3 has 15 amino acids. The CDR3 bases are TGCAGTGCGCCGCGACTAGCGGGAGTGTCAGATACGCAGTATTTT. Amino acid sequence: CSAPRLAGVSDTQYF.

This chain uses TRBV5-1 with TRBJ2-1; the D gene is possibly TRBD1 (6 bases). The V gene lost 5 bases and the J gene lost 5 bases, with 11 bases spanning the gap. CDR1 and CDR2 from the germline V gene are SGHRS and YFSETQ. The CDR3 extends over 13 amino acids. This CDR3 is CASRERTDNEQFF. The DNA of the CDR3 is TGCGCCAGCAGAGAGAGGACAGACAATGAGCAGTTCTTC.

Only a few counts were recorded for this clonotype. This sequence joins TRBV20-1 and TRBJ1-2, with 10 bases fitting TRBD1. The CDR3 length is 13 residues. Trimming removed 4 bases from V and 4 bases from J; junction bases left unmatched: 3. Germline V CDR1 and CDR2: DFQATT, SNEGSKA (reference sequence). CDR3 nucleotides: TGCAGTGCTACAAGACAGGGGGCCTATGGCTACACCTTC. This encodes CSATRQGAYGYTF.

This clonotype appeared many times. The chain links TRBV29-1 to TRBJ2-1; the D is unclear. V lost 5 bases and J 0 bases, leaving 8 bases between the germline ends. There are 13 residues in the CDR3. The germline CDR1 and CDR2 sequences are SQVTM and ANQGSEA. CDR3 loop: CSVLGSSYNEQFF. CDR3 bases: TGCAGCGTTCTAGGTTCCTCCTACAATGAGCAGTTCTTC.

The chain combines TRBV6-2 or TRBV6-3 with TRBJ1-1, with TRBD1 matching over 8 bases. CDR3 size: 13 residues. Germline V gene data show CDR1 as MNHEY and CDR2 as SVGEGT. The trim removed 6 bases at V and 11 bases at J, leaving 11 bases unmatched. For the CDR3, the DNA is TGTGCCAGCAGAAGGAGCGAACAGGGGGTGGCTTTCTTT. This sequence encodes CASRRSEQGVAFF.

Only one count was recorded for this clonotype. This chain links TRBV20-1 with TRBJ1-5, with TRBD1 identical over 8 bases. The CDR3 length is 16 residues. The junction had 7 bases not matched to a gene; V was cut back by 0 bases and J by 3 bases. Looked up from germline, CDR1 is DFQATT and CDR2 is SNEGSKA (reference sequence). The DNA for the CDR3 is TGCAGTGCTAGAGACGCGGACAGGGATCCCAATCAGCCCCAGCATTTT. Its translation is CSARDADRDPNQPQHF.

This clonotype occurred a few times. The chain links TRBV6-2 or TRBV6-3 to TRBJ1-2; TRBD1 is a possible D gene (6 bases). Germline V gene data show CDR1 as MNHEY and CDR2 as SVGEGT. Trimming shortened V by 7 bases and J by 5 bases, and 17 bases separated the two germline ends. The CDR3 is made up of 14 amino acids. The CDR3: CASKLGGTRYGYTF. In DNA form, the CDR3 reads TGTGCCAGCAAGTTAGGGGGAACGAGGTATGGCTACACCTTC.

This clonotype was seen at least ten times. The rearrangement links TRBV7-9 to TRBJ2-7; either TRBD1 or TRBD2 may fit D (5 bases each). Germline loops: CDR1 SEHNR, CDR2 FQNEAQ (reference sequence). The CDR3 is made up of 16 amino acids. V was shortened by 1 base and J by 2 bases, with 15 bases between the two germline ends. The CDR3 bases are TGTGCCAGCAGCTTAGGGGCCCGGGACGGAGCCTACGAGCAGTACTTC. Amino acid sequence: CASSLGARDGAYEQYF. Together with reference TRBV7-9 and TRBJ2-7, the CDR3 gives the full variable domain: DTGVSQNPRHKITKRGQNVTFRCDPISEHNRLYWYRQTLGQGPEFLTYFQNEAQLEKSRLLSDRFSAERPKGSFSTLEIQRTEQGDSAMYLCASSLGARDGAYEQYFGPGTRLTVT.

V and J are TRBV20-1 and TRBJ2-7; D remains unclear. This CDR3 comprises 15 residues. Germline CDR1 DFQATT, CDR2 SNEGSKA (reference sequence). The ends were cut back, 0 bases at V and 0 bases at J, with 12 bases in the middle. The CDR3 nucleotides read TGCAGTGCTAGAGACCCCGGGTACCTCTCCTACGAGCAGTACTTC. This gives the protein CSARDPGYLSYEQYF.

This clonotype came up a few times. This rearrangement joins TRBV7-6 to TRBJ2-2; D not resolved. Germline V lookup: CDR1 SGHVS, CDR2 FNYEAQ. CDR3 size: 13 residues. The V gene lost 5 bases and the J gene lost 8 bases, with 12 bases spanning the gap. The CDR3 nucleotides are TGTGCCAGCAGCCCAAGGACCGAAGGGGAGCTGTTTTTT. It translates to CASSPRTEGELFF. Together with reference TRBV7-6 and TRBJ2-2, the CDR3 gives the full variable domain: GAGVSQSPRYKVTKRGQDVALRCDPISGHVSLYWYRQALGQGPEFLTYFNYEAQQDKSGLPNDRFSAERPEGSISTLTIQRTEQRDSAMYRCASSPRTEGELFFGEGSRLTVL.

The chain couples TRBV3-1 to TRBJ1-1, with a weak D call TRBD1 (5 bases). CDR1 and CDR2 from the germline V gene are LGHDT and YNNKEL (reference sequence). The V and J ends lost 4 bases and 0 bases respectively, with 12 bases between them. This CDR3 comprises 15 residues. The chain's CDR3 is CASSRGGGMNTEAFF. The CDR3, as DNA: TGTGCCAGCAGCCGGGGGGGAGGTATGAACACTGAAGCTTTCTTT.

Points on this clonotype: An end of the junction differs from the germline gene, which may be a read error. CDR3 in amino acids: CASSQVQGSNNIQYF. CDR3 coding DNA: TGCGCCAGCAGCCAAGTCCAGGGGTCCAACAACATTCAGTACTTC. V and J are TRBV4-3 and TRBJ2-4; the D gene is possibly TRBD1 (6 bases). The CDR3 has 15 amino acids. CDR1 and CDR2 from the germline V gene are LGHNA and YSLEER.

The genes are TRBV20-1 and TRBJ2-7; 7 nucleotides line up with TRBD1. The V gene end was trimmed by 3 bases and the J gene end by 5 bases; junction bases not matched to a gene: 7. The CDR3 has 13 amino acids. Germline V gives CDR1 DFQATT, CDR2 SNEGSKA (reference sequence). The CDR3 DNA follows: TGCAGTGCTAGGGACCCGAGGGGGCACGAGCAGTACTTC. Translating it yields CSARDPRGHEQYF.

This chain joins TRBV7-8 and TRBJ2-7, with D perhaps matching TRBD1 (5 bases). The length of the CDR3 is 16 residues. Deletions cut 1 base from V and 3 bases from J, with 16 bases between. The germline V gene has CDR1 SGHVS and CDR2 FQNEAQ. The CDR3 loop reads CASSLGRRVTYYEQYF. Here the CDR3 DNA reads TGTGCCAGCAGCTTAGGACGCAGGGTGACCTACTACGAGCAGTACTTC.

This sequence joins TRBV5-1 and TRBJ2-5, with 8 bases lining up with TRBD2. Per germline, CDR1 SGHRS and CDR2 YFSETQ. The CDR3 runs to 13 residues. V was clipped by 5 bases and J by 2 bases; unmatched bases: 2. CDR3 protein: CASSTSGQETQYF. In DNA form, the CDR3 reads TGCGCCAGCAGTACTAGCGGACAAGAGACCCAGTACTTC.

The CDR3 region is CASSDLAGDFANTGELFF. CDR3 nucleotides: TGTGCCAGCAGCGACCTAGCGGGCGATTTCGCGAACACCGGGGAGCTGTTTTTT. The rearrangement joins TRBV11-2 to TRBJ2-2, with 8 bases identical to TRBD2. The CDR3 totals 18 residues. J gave up 0 bases and V 5 bases, and 11 bases lay outside the gene matches. Looked up from germline, CDR1 is SGHAT and CDR2 is FQNNGV.

This clonotype occurred many times. This chain joins TRBV5-5 and TRBJ1-5; weak D call: TRBD1 (5 bases). V lost 0 bases and J 2 bases, leaving 9 bases between the germline ends. In germline, CDR1 is SGHKS, CDR2 YYEKEE (reference sequence). This CDR3 is built from 15 residues. Here the CDR3 DNA reads TGTGCCAGCAGCTTGGTCCAGGGACGCAATCAGCCCCAGCATTTT. It encodes CASSLVQGRNQPQHF.

As to this clonotype: One junction end disagrees with the germline gene, perhaps due to a read error. The chain couples TRBV3-1 to TRBJ2-5, with TRBD1 as a possible D gene (6 bases). Germline V gene data show CDR1 as LGHDT and CDR2 as YNNKEL (reference sequence). This CDR3 contains 11 residues. CDR3 residues: CASRLQGVWNF. CDR3 sequence (DNA): TGTGCCAGCAGACTACAGGGAGTGTGGAACTTC.

This chain uses TRBV7-2 with TRBJ2-2, with a tentative D call TRBD1 (6 bases). The V gene lost 4 bases and the J gene lost 7 bases, with 13 bases spanning the gap. Germline V lookup: CDR1 SGHTA, CDR2 FQGNSA. The CDR3 consists of 14 residues. CDR3 protein: CASSSQGYSGELFF. Written as DNA, the CDR3 is TGTGCCAGCAGCTCACAGGGTTACAGCGGGGAGCTGTTTTTT.

The chain employs TRBV2 and TRBJ1-6, with TRBD1 matching 7 bases. The trim removed 7 bases at V and 7 bases at J, leaving 4 bases unmatched. This CDR3 comprises 13 residues. Germline-derived CDR1 and CDR2 are SNHLY and FYNNEI. This CDR3 is CASNRQGNSPLHF. CDR3 nucleotide sequence: TGTGCCAGCAACCGACAGGGAAATTCACCCCTCCACTTT.

This clonotype was seen more than once but under ten times. The V and J genes are TRBV7-9 and TRBJ2-3, with D tentatively TRBD2 (6 bases). V gave up 6 bases and J gave up 3 bases, with 19 bases separating them. The germline V gene has CDR1 SEHNR and CDR2 FQNEAQ (reference sequence). The CDR3 has 16 residues. The CDR3 region is CASSSFTGDGTDTQYF. The CDR3 coding sequence is TGTGCCAGCAGTTCATTTACGGGGGACGGGACAGATACGCAGTATTTT.

The table lists this clonotype with a few counts. J is TRBJ2-1 and V is TRBV12-3 or TRBV12-4; 7 positions agree with TRBD2. The CDR3 length is 17 residues. V shed 0 bases and J 0 bases; nucleotides not matched to a gene: 5. The CDR3 sequence is CASSLALGTISYNEQFF. CDR3 bases: TGTGCCAGCAGTTTAGCGCTTGGGACTATCTCCTACAATGAGCAGTTCTTC.

This clonotype has at least ten counts. The rearrangement joins TRBV5-1 to TRBJ2-1, with 10 positions matching TRBD2. Germline V CDR1 and CDR2: SGHRS, YFSETQ. After removal of 0 bases from V and 2 bases from J, the junction contained 8 bases not matched to a gene. This CDR3 has 18 amino acids. The CDR3 nucleotides are TGCGCCAGCAGCTTGGCCCGATTAAGCGGGAGGGCCTACAATGAGCAGTTCTTC. Protein: CASSLARLSGRAYNEQFF.